This TCR beta chain was observed in a study of CD8 T cells in Susac syndrome. Study-level background: Patients with Susac syndrome had blood drawn and were at that point therapy-naive, on corticosteroids, or on intravenous immunoglobulin alone.

The authors negatively isolated CD8+ and CD4+ T cells and FACS-enriched TEMRA cells. With V trimmed by 5 bases and J by 5 bases, 8 bases remained unmatched. The germline V gene encodes CDR1 PRHDT and CDR2 FYEKMQ (reference sequence). The CDR3 has 15 amino acids. Reverse transcription of roughly 0.45 to 1 ug RNA was performed with random hexamers. TCRdb ran MiXCR on the immunoSEQ multiplex PCR reads and lists one entry per CDR3 protein. This sample yields more than 150,000 distinct CDR3 sequences, of which around 95% are seen a single time; 0.16% belongs to the top ten. The specimen was CD8+ T cells from PBMCs. This rearrangement joins TRBV13 to TRBJ2-5; 10 positions match TRBD2. This TCR was recovered from a human donor with Susac syndrome. The CDR3, as DNA: TGTGCCAGCAGCCAACAAAGCGGGGGGGCGGAGACCCAGTACTTC. Its translation is CASSQQSGGAETQYF.